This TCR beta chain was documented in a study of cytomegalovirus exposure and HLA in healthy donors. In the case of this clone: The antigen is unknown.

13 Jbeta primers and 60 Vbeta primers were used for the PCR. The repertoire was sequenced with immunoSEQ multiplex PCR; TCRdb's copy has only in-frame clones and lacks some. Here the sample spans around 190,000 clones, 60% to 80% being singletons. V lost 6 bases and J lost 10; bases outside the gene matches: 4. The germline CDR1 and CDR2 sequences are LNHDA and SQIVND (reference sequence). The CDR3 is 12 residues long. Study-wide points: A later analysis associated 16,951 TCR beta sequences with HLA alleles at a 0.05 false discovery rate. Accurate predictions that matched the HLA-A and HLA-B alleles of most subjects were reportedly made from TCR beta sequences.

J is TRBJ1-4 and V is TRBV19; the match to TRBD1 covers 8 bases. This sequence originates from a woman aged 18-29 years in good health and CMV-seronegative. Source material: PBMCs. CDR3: CASRRGQGKLFF. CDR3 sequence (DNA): TGTGCCAGTAGGAGAGGACAGGGAAAACTGTTTTTT.